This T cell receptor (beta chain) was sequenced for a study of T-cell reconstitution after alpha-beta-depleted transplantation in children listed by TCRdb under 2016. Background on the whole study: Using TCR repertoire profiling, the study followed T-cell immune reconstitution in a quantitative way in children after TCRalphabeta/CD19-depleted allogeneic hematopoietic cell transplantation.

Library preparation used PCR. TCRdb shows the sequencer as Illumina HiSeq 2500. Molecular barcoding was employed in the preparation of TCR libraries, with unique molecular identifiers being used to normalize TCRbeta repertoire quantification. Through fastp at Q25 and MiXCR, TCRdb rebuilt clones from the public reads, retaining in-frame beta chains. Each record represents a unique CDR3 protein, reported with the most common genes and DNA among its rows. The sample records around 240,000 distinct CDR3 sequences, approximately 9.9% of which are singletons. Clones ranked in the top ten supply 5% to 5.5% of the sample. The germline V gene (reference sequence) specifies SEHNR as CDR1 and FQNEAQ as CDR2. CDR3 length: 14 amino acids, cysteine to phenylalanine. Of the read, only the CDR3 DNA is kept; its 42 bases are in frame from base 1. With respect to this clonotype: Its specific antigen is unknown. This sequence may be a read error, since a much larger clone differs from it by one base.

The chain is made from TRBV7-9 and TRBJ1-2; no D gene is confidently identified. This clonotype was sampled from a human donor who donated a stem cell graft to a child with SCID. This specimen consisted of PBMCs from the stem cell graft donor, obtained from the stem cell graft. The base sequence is TGTGCCAGCAGCTTACTTCAGGACTCATATGGCTACCCCTTC. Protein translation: CASSLLQDSYGYPF.